Below, 17 T cell receptor beta chains from the same sample are listed, as sequenced in a study of blood T cell repertoires in COVID-19. Assay: immunoSEQ multiplex PCR; the TCRdb copy retains only in-frame clones and omits some. Here the sample spans under 250,000 clones, about 80% being singletons. Sequencing input: peripheral blood. These receptors were taken from a woman aged 60-75 years with acute or convalescent COVID-19.

The V call is TRBV4-3, the J call TRBJ2-1; D might be TRBD2 (7 bases). Trimming stripped 0 bases from V and 5 bases from J, with 17 bases between. CDR3 length: 17 residues. Germline V gene sequence: CDR1 LGHNA, CDR2 YSLEER. The CDR3 sequence: CASSQDLAGALNNEQFF. CDR3 nucleotides: TGCGCCAGCAGCCAAGATCTTGCGGGGGCCTTAAACAATGAGCAGTTCTTC.

The chain employs TRBV7-2 and TRBJ1-4; 7 bases fit TRBD1. The CDR3 contains 13 residues. The ends lost 2 bases at V and 7 bases at J; junction bases unmatched: 1. Germline CDR1 and CDR2: SGHTA and FQGNSA. The CDR3 DNA reads TGTGCCAGCAGCTTACGACAGGGTGAAAAACTGTTTTTT. It is translated as CASSLRQGEKLFF.

The rearrangement links TRBV19 to TRBJ2-2; a weak D match, TRBD2 (6 bases). The CDR3 is 16 amino acids. The germline V gene encodes CDR1 LNHDA and CDR2 SQIVND (reference sequence). V was pared by 3 bases and J by 4 bases, with 15 bases between. This CDR3 reads CASSIYLTSSTGELFF. CDR3 in DNA: TGTGCCAGTAGTATCTACCTTACTAGCAGCACCGGGGAGCTGTTTTTT.

Here the CDR3 reads CASSLGPINEKLFF. Here the CDR3 DNA reads TGCGCCAGCAGCCTTGGGCCGATTAATGAAAAACTGTTTTTT. The J gene is TRBJ1-4, the V gene TRBV4-1; D unresolved. With 4 bases removed from V and 4 bases from J, the gap between germline ends came to 10 bases. Germline-derived CDR1 and CDR2 are MGHRA and YSYEKL. CDR3 length: 14 residues.

This clone was seen just once. The rearrangement joins TRBV7-9 to TRBJ2-2, with TRBD2 as a possible D gene (6 bases). The CDR3 is 14 amino acids. V was clipped by 6 bases and J by 7 bases, with 15 bases between them. Per the germline V gene, CDR1 is SEHNR and CDR2 is FQNEAQ (reference sequence). CDR3 coding DNA: TGTGCCAGCAGTCCGGGGGTTCAGATCGGGGAGCTGTTTTTT. Amino acids: CASSPGVQIGELFF.

This clone was detected once. The rearrangement uses TRBV19 and TRBJ2-5; weak D call: TRBD2 (5 bases). Germline CDR1 reads LNHDA; CDR2 reads SQIVND (reference sequence). V gave up 0 bases and J gave up 5 bases, with 13 bases separating them. The CDR3 has 15 amino acids. The CDR3: CASSIDPGRRETQYF. The CDR3 DNA sequence: TGTGCCAGTAGTATAGATCCTGGGAGACGTGAGACCCAGTACTTC.

The V call is TRBV6-5, the J call TRBJ2-7; 9 nucleotides match TRBD2. CDR3 length: 15 residues. J gave up 0 bases and V 6 bases, and 6 bases lay outside the gene matches. In germline, CDR1 is MNHEY, CDR2 SVGAGI. The CDR3 sequence is CASSPAGGLSYEQYF. Written as DNA, the CDR3 is TGTGCCAGCAGCCCAGCGGGGGGTCTCTCCTACGAGCAGTACTTC.

The chain recombines TRBV27 with TRBJ1-2; D gene unclear. V shed 2 bases and J shed 5 bases, with 15 bases lying between them. In germline, CDR1 is MNHEY, CDR2 SMNVEV (reference sequence). The CDR3 runs to 15 residues. The CDR3 region is CASSLLGPVGYGYTF. The CDR3 DNA reads TGTGCCAGCAGTTTACTAGGCCCAGTTGGGTATGGCTACACCTTC.

V and J are TRBV7-2 and TRBJ2-3; D possibly corresponds to TRBD2 (5 bases). The CDR3 has 14 residues. The V end lost 3 bases, the J end lost 7 bases, and 14 bases lay between the germline ends. Germline CDR1 is SGHTA and CDR2 is FQGNSA. As DNA, the CDR3 is TGTGCCAGCAGCTTTGGACCGAGCGGAAATACGCAGTATTTT. Translating it yields CASSFGPSGNTQYF.

This chain connects TRBV4-1 to TRBJ1-4; D gene unclear. The CDR3 has 14 amino acids. The germline V gene has CDR1 MGHRA and CDR2 YSYEKL. V was shortened by 1 base and J by 4 bases, with 7 bases between the two germline ends. The CDR3 nucleotides read TGCGCCAGCAGCCAAGGGTTAGTTAATGAAAAACTGTTTTTT. It codes for CASSQGLVNEKLFF.

This sequence joins TRBV9 and TRBJ1-3; 7 nucleotides match TRBD1. CDR3 length: 17 residues. With V trimmed by 0 bases and J by 0 bases, 6 bases remained unmatched. Germline V gene data show CDR1 as SGDLS and CDR2 as YYNGEE. The CDR3 protein is CASSVGGQANSGNTIYF. The DNA of the CDR3 is TGTGCCAGCAGCGTAGGTGGACAGGCGAACTCTGGAAACACCATATATTTT.

The J gene is TRBJ2-5, the V gene TRBV2; D unclear. The CDR3 runs to 11 residues. Trimming shortened V by 7 bases and J by 2 bases, and 5 bases separated the two germline ends. Per germline, CDR1 SNHLY and CDR2 FYNNEI. The CDR3 sequence is CASKEQETQYF. The CDR3, as DNA: TGTGCCAGCAAGGAGCAAGAGACCCAGTACTTC.

The gene calls are TRBV3-1 (or the pseudogene TRBV3-2) and TRBJ1-1; D not certain. The CDR3 is made up of 17 amino acids. Trimming took 1 base from V and 1 from J, leaving 16 bases between them. Germline CDR1 reads LGHDT; CDR2 reads YNNKEL (reference sequence). Here the CDR3 DNA reads TGTGCCAGCAGCCAAGTCGGGTTGTCGGGGAGGAACACTGAAGCTTTCTTT. This encodes CASSQVGLSGRNTEAFF.

The rearrangement uses TRBV6-1 and TRBJ2-2; tentatively, D is TRBD1 (6 bases). V gave up 1 base and J gave up 4 bases, with 22 bases separating them. There are 19 residues in the CDR3. Germline V lookup: CDR1 MNHNS, CDR2 SASEGT. DNA of the CDR3: TGTGCCAGCAGTGAAGAAAGTGCGGTTTACAGGGCGGGCACCGGGGAGCTGTTTTTT. Amino acid sequence: CASSEESAVYRAGTGELFF.

The chain combines TRBV20-1 with TRBJ2-3; D might be TRBD2 (5 bases). The CDR3 spans 12 residues. V shed 3 bases and J shed 5 bases, with 9 bases lying between them. Germline CDR1 DFQATT, CDR2 SNEGSKA (reference sequence). The CDR3 DNA reads TGCAGTGCTAGTACGGACTTAGATACGCAGTATTTT. This encodes CSASTDLDTQYF.

The rearrangement links TRBV19 to TRBJ2-1, with 11 bases matching TRBD2. This CDR3 contains 16 residues. Germline V gene sequence: CDR1 LNHDA, CDR2 SQIVND (reference sequence). J gave up 4 bases and V 5 bases, and 7 bases lay outside the gene matches. CDR3 amino acids: CASSPTSGANYNEQFF. As DNA, the CDR3 is TGTGCCAGTAGTCCGACTAGCGGGGCAAATTACAATGAGCAGTTCTTC.

This rearrangement joins TRBV7-2 to TRBJ2-7, with 8 bases matching TRBD1. V lost 4 bases and J lost 3; bases outside the gene matches: 5. The CDR3 extends over 14 amino acids. CDR1 SGHTA and CDR2 FQGNSA come from the germline V gene. The CDR3 reads CASSSRGRDYEQYF. The CDR3 region has the DNA TGTGCCAGCAGCTCCAGGGGGCGCGACTACGAGCAGTACTTC.